This T cell receptor beta chain was sequenced for a study of T cells after yellow fever vaccination. Overall study context: Libraries from low-cell-number fractions were prepared with the SMART-Seq v4 Ultra Low Input RNA kit.

CDR3 length equals 14 residues. Deletions cut 3 bases from V and 8 bases from J, with 14 bases between. The V gene's germline CDR1 is SGHAT and CDR2 FQNNGV. Overall study results and limits: Though it reached lower strength, the secondary response hit its peak faster, day 5 versus 15.

Ten or more counts support this clonotype. The antigen is unknown. MiXCR, applied by TCRdb to the 5' RACE reads, yields one record per CDR3 protein. The sample yields hundreds of thousands of distinct CDR3 sequences, around 12% seen once. The material was PBMCs, obtained on the day of the yellow fever booster vaccination. The TCR comes from a man aged 25-40 years who received the YFV17D yellow fever vaccine. V usage is TRBV11-2 and J usage is TRBJ2-1; D possibly corresponds to TRBD1 (6 bases). The CDR3 loop reads CASSLGQLSYEQFF. CDR3 sequence (DNA): TGTGCCAGCAGCTTGGGACAACTTAGCTATGAGCAGTTCTTC.